What follows is one T cell receptor (beta chain) and its context. This clone appeared once. There is no known antigen for this receptor. Base-call qualities are not available, and no considerably larger clone is one nucleotide away. Untouched CD4+ T cells were isolated from Ficoll-separated PBMC by magnetic bead negative selection, reaching an average purity of nearly 98%. Untouched CD4+ T cells were isolated from Ficoll-separated PBMC with magnetic beads, reaching roughly 98% purity with negligible CD8+ contamination. Peripheral blood mononuclear cells were supplied by the buffy coats of a few healthy blood donors, who served as the study donors. All three donors were CMV seronegative. The DNeasy Blood & Tissue Kit was used for extraction of genomic DNA. TCRB sequencing was performed on genomic DNA from sorted CD137+CD4+ cells and pre-culture CD4+ baseline samples from each subject. The immunoSEQ multiplex PCR, with forward primers for 54 TRBV segments and reverse primers for 13 TRBJ segments, was used to amplify TCRB CDR3 regions. Pre-culture CD4+ samples were sequenced at deep resolution with a target of 200,000 or so T cell genomes. Sequencing of the amplicons on an Illumina HiSeq System generated 87 bp reads spanning the CDR3. The study's own analysis went as follows. PCR and sequencing errors in the reads were corrected, and alignment to IMGT reference sequences was used to define CDR3 regions. Synthetic template pools were used to estimate the numbers of templates and unique rearrangements. Clonality was computed as 1 minus Pielou's evenness. The Daley-Smith estimator was used to estimate richness. Morisita's index served as the measure of repertoire overlap. Clones found in cultured samples but undetected in the pre-culture repertoire of the corresponding donor were defined as low-abundance clones. The clones in this table, taken by TCRdb from immuneACCESS, are in-frame only. Not every clone is retained; where verified, under half of the shortfall comes from an unresolved V gene, and the cause of the rest is unknown. That table is the source of V, J and clone size, and D and trimming were worked out from the DNA. Within this sample are about 110,000 clones, with 80% to 95% of them counted one time only. The top ten clonotypes cover over 0.25% of the sample.

The data derive from a study of T cell repertoires and HLA-DP antigens listed by TCRdb under 2018. Regarding the study in general: Using HeLa cells transduced to present allogeneic HLA-DP, the study set up an in vitro model of CD4+ T cell alloreactivity. Average DNA input was roughly 220 ng for sorted CD137+CD4+ samples, compared with 1,200 ng for pre-culture CD4+ samples. One alloantigen differed from self by one peptide-binding groove amino acid, whereas the other differed by ten, modelling structurally similar versus dissimilar alloantigens. Of the three donors, two were male and one was female, with ages ranging from the 18-to-29 band to the 60-to-69 band. Summary of the overall study and its limitations: An average cumulative frequency of around 40% against one allele and 50.6% against the other was found for clones undetected before culture. The naive and memory CD4+ repertoires were not analysed as separate populations. The study was limited by having only a few donors, by relying on a non-physiological HeLa antigen-presenting system, and by using total CD4+ responder cells. Similar clonality (around 0.4) was observed for sorted CD137+ cells against both alloantigens, and this clonality was much higher than that observed in pre-culture samples (roughly 0.04).

The sequence was obtained from a woman aged 18-29 years in good health and CMV-seronegative. Sequencing was performed on CD4+ T cells from PBMCs.

This receptor carries the CDR3 CASTITGGEPSYEQYF. The nucleotides read TGTGCCAGCACCATTACAGGGGGCGAGCCTTCCTACGAGCAGTACTTC. The rearrangement combines TRBV7-8 with TRBJ2-7; TRBD1 fits 9 bases in the junction. The V end gives up 7 bases and the J end 1 base, leaving 11 bases in the junction not matched to a gene. Measured from the cysteine to the phenylalanine, the CDR3 is 16 residues long. Only the CDR3 portion is preserved as DNA: 48 bases, with reading frame beginning at the first base. The germline V gene yields SGHVS for CDR1 and FQNEAQ for CDR2.